This TCR beta chain is drawn from a study of vaccination effects on CD4 cells after COVID-19. On the study more broadly: The study sampled a couple of convalescent patients 16 days and one week before vaccination.

Study-wide findings and caveats: Newly vaccine-induced clones made up most of the convalescents' post-vaccine spike-reactive clones.

In the case of this clone: Its antigen remains unknown.

Expansion of antigen-specific CD4+ T cells with viral peptide pools was carried out by the ViraFEST assay before sequencing. Around day 10 of culture, CD4+ T cells were separated out. Confirmation by PCR established that the person had SARS-CoV-2 infection between March and December 2020. IL-2 at about 10 IU/ml and peptides at 8 to 10 ug/ml were added to cultured PBMC, around 2.2 million per well. The authors exchanged half the medium for IL-2 medium on days 3 and 7. The trim removed 0 bases at V and 4 bases at J, leaving 2 bases unmatched. This CDR3 spans 15 amino acids. Germline CDR1 is SGHDT and CDR2 is YYEEEE. Sequencing used immunoSEQ multiplex PCR; TCRdb keeps in-frame clones, though not all of them. The sample holds tens of thousands of clones, approximately 72% seen once.

This sequence originates from a human donor who had a prior SARS-CoV-2 infection. The source material was CD4+ T cells from PBMCs cultured with a peptide pool, sampled before COVID-19 vaccination. The V gene is TRBV5-6, the J gene TRBJ2-1; TRBD1 aligns across 9 bases. The CDR3 loop reads CASSLGQGVYNEQFF. In nucleotides, the CDR3 is TGTGCCAGCAGCTTGGGACAGGGGGTTTACAATGAGCAGTTCTTC.